Each of the 14 T cell receptor beta chains below was sequenced from the same sample in a study of blood T cell repertoires in COVID-19. TCRdb's table, derived via immunoSEQ multiplex PCR, lists solely in-frame clones and lacks some. Altogether 140,000 to 150,000 clones are present, about 79% being singletons, with the ten largest covering approximately 10%. The specimen sequenced was peripheral blood. These receptors were obtained from a man aged 60 to 69 with active or convalescent COVID-19.

The chain recombines TRBV29-1 with TRBJ1-1; D gene ambiguous. The CDR3 spans 11 residues. Deletions cut 6 bases from V and 5 bases from J, with 10 bases between. Germline-derived CDR1 and CDR2 are SQVTM and ANQGSEA. CDR3 region: CSVKGGTEAFF. Here the CDR3 DNA reads TGCAGCGTCAAAGGAGGAACTGAAGCTTTCTTT.

CDR3 DNA: TGTGCCAGCAGCCCCAGTCAGAGGGAGAACACTGAAGCTTTCTTT. This translates into CASSPSQRENTEAFF. J is TRBJ1-1 and V is TRBV9; D unresolved. Germline CDR1 reads SGDLS; CDR2 reads YYNGEE. The CDR3 extends over 15 amino acids. Trimming cost V 4 bases and J 1 base, with 14 bases left between them. Supplemented by reference TRBV9 and TRBJ1-1, the full variable domain reads DSGVTQTPKHLITATGQRVTLRCSPRSGDLSVYWYQQSLDQGLQFLIQYYNGEERAKGNILERFSAQQFPDLHSELNLSSLELGDSALYFCASSPSQRENTEAFFGQGTRLTVV.

The V gene is TRBV5-1, the J gene TRBJ2-7; 9 bases line up with TRBD2. Germline CDR1 and CDR2: SGHRS and YFSETQ. The CDR3 runs to 14 residues. The trim removed 4 bases at V and 4 bases at J, leaving 6 bases unmatched. The chain's CDR3 is CASSPSGELYEQYF. CDR3 DNA: TGCGCCAGCAGCCCTAGCGGGGAACTATACGAGCAGTACTTC.

This clone was picked up a small number of times. J is TRBJ2-7 and V is TRBV30, with 8 bases matching TRBD1. This CDR3 region has 15 residues. V trimming: 6 bases; J trimming: 2 bases; junction bases outside the gene matches: 12. Germline V lookup: CDR1 GTSNPN, CDR2 SVGIG (reference sequence). The CDR3 protein is CACHRAGGSAYEQYV. CDR3 nucleotides: TGTGCCTGTCACAGGGCAGGGGGCTCCGCCTACGAGCAGTACGTC.

The V call is TRBV25-1, the J call TRBJ1-1; 8 nucleotides align to TRBD1. The ends lost 7 bases at V and 1 base at J; junction bases unmatched: 2. The CDR3 is 13 amino acids. Germline V lookup: CDR1 MGHDK, CDR2 SYGVNS. CDR3 sequence (DNA): TGTGCCAGCACCGGGACAGGGAACACTGAAGCTTTCTTT. Its protein product is CASTGTGNTEAFF.

This chain uses TRBV2 with TRBJ2-7; TRBD2 matches 7 bases. There are 15 residues in the CDR3. V was pared by 2 bases and J by 4 bases, with 8 bases of the junction left unmatched. The germline CDR1 and CDR2 sequences are SNHLY and FYNNEI. The CDR3 bases are TGTGCCAGCAGTGAATTGGGGCGGGGGATGTACGAGCAGTACTTC. Amino acid sequence: CASSELGRGMYEQYF.

V is TRBV11-3 and J is TRBJ2-1; 14 bases match TRBD2. This CDR3 region has 16 residues. Germline V gene lookup returns CDR1 SGHNT and CDR2 YENEEA. J gave up 5 bases and V 7 bases, and 7 bases lay outside the gene matches. As DNA, the CDR3 is TGTGCCAGCACCGGACTAGCGGGAGGCTTAAACAATGAGCAGTTCTTC. Translated: CASTGLAGGLNNEQFF.

The chain uses TRBV19 and TRBJ1-3, with TRBD1 matching 7 bases. V was pared by 6 bases and J by 4 bases, with 6 bases of the junction left unmatched. Germline loops: CDR1 LNHDA, CDR2 SQIVND (reference sequence). CDR3 size: 14 residues. The CDR3: CASRQGSRGNTIYF. Written as DNA, the CDR3 is TGTGCCAGTAGACAGGGGAGTAGGGGAAACACCATATATTTT.

The chain joins TRBV29-1 to TRBJ2-1; 10 bases agree with TRBD2. The V gene end was trimmed by 5 bases and the J gene end by 5 bases; junction bases not matched to a gene: 9. This CDR3 spans 15 amino acids. The V gene's germline CDR1 is SQVTM and CDR2 ANQGSEA. CDR3 sequence (DNA): TGCAGCGTTATGATAGGGCTAGCGGGAGACAATGAGCAGTTCTTC. Protein sequence: CSVMIGLAGDNEQFF.

In its sample, this clone was seen a few times. The J gene is TRBJ1-4, the V gene TRBV14, with a weak D call TRBD1 (5 bases). With 3 bases removed from V and 0 bases from J, the gap between germline ends came to 11 bases. The germline V gene has CDR1 SGHDN and CDR2 FVKESK. The length of the CDR3 is 16 residues. The CDR3 DNA follows: TGTGCCAGCAGCCAGTACCCACAGGCAACTAATGAAAAACTGTTTTTT. Residues: CASSQYPQATNEKLFF.

The rearrangement links TRBV7-2 to TRBJ1-5; tentatively, D is TRBD1 (6 bases). With 1 base removed from V and 7 bases from J, the gap between germline ends came to 17 bases. Germline CDR1 is SGHTA and CDR2 is FQGNSA. The CDR3 is made up of 16 amino acids. Here the CDR3 reads CASSLGGGRADQPQHF. The CDR3 DNA follows: TGTGCCAGCAGCTTAGGTGGGGGCAGGGCAGACCAGCCCCAGCATTTT.

This chain joins TRBV12-3 or TRBV12-4 and TRBJ2-5; D is perhaps TRBD2 (5 bases). The CDR3 has 13 residues. V lost 5 bases and J 13 bases, leaving 20 bases between the germline ends. The CDR3 sequence is CASSPRPGVAGYF. DNA for the CDR3: TGTGCCAGCAGTCCCCGTCCTGGGGTGGCGGGGTACTTC.

The chain is built from TRBV6-1 and TRBJ2-1; D might be TRBD2 (6 bases). Germline-derived CDR1 and CDR2 are MNHNS and SASEGT. With 2 bases removed from V and 8 bases from J, the gap between germline ends came to 19 bases. The CDR3 spans 16 residues. The CDR3 sequence is CASSEFTGVWAYEQFF. DNA of the CDR3: TGTGCCAGCAGTGAATTCACGGGAGTGTGGGCCTATGAGCAGTTCTTC.

The chain is built from TRBV4-1 and TRBJ1-4, with a possible D match to TRBD1 (6 bases). The length of the CDR3 is 17 residues. V was trimmed by 3 bases and J by 5 bases, leaving 19 bases between them. CDR1 and CDR2 (germline): MGHRA, YSYEKL. The CDR3, as DNA: TGCGCCAGCAGCCACGATCCTAGGACAGCCACGAATGAAAAACTGTTTTTT. Protein product: CASSHDPRTATNEKLFF.